A single sample is the source of the 9 T cell receptor beta chains below, sequenced in a study of T cell responses to AZD1222 COVID-19 vaccine. The table came from immunoSEQ multiplex PCR; TCRdb's copy has only in-frame clones and leaves some out. The sample lists 90,000 to 150,000 clones, around 83% seen once, with over 2.5% in the top ten. The input for sequencing was peripheral blood, taken 28 days after the second AZD1222 dose. These receptors all come from an adult who received the AZD1222 COVID-19 vaccine.

The chain combines TRBV30 with TRBJ2-7; D is perhaps TRBD2 (6 bases). Germline V gene sequence: CDR1 GTSNPN, CDR2 SVGIG (reference sequence). Deletions cut 8 bases from V and 4 bases from J, with 12 bases between. This CDR3 contains 11 residues. This CDR3 is CAGTGRYEQYF. DNA for the CDR3: TGTGCCGGGACTGGACGTTACGAGCAGTACTTC.

J is TRBJ1-3 and V is TRBV27, with unresolved D. V was clipped by 4 bases and J by 0 bases, with 7 bases between them. Germline CDR1 and CDR2: MNHEY and SMNVEV (reference sequence). The CDR3 has 14 residues. CDR3: CASSSRGSGNTIYF. Written as DNA, the CDR3 is TGTGCCAGCAGTTCCCGCGGCTCTGGAAACACCATATATTTT.

The chain recombines TRBV19 with TRBJ1-5; possible D gene TRBD1, 6 bases. CDR3 length: 13 amino acids. V was shortened by 6 bases and J by 4 bases, with 10 bases between the two germline ends. Germline V gene data show CDR1 as LNHDA and CDR2 as SQIVND (reference sequence). This chain's CDR3 is CASRGTYNQPQHF. The CDR3 DNA is TGTGCCAGTAGGGGGACATATAATCAGCCCCAGCATTTT.

V gene TRBV3-1 (or the pseudogene TRBV3-2) combines with J gene TRBJ1-4; D remains unclear. Trimming removed 1 base at V and 7 bases at J, with 13 bases between. This CDR3 is built from 15 residues. Germline-derived CDR1 and CDR2 are LGHDT and YNNKEL (reference sequence). CDR3: CASSQVQFGGEKLFF. CDR3 sequence (DNA): TGTGCCAGCAGCCAAGTCCAGTTCGGCGGTGAAAAACTGTTTTTT.

The table lists this clone with a count of one. V gene TRBV4-3 combines with J gene TRBJ1-1; D gene ambiguous. This CDR3 has 15 amino acids. Per the germline V gene, CDR1 is LGHNA and CDR2 is YSLEER. V lost 2 bases and J 1 base, leaving 11 bases between the germline ends. The CDR3 is CASSQSTGRNTEAFF. The CDR3 region has the DNA TGCGCCAGCAGCCAATCTACGGGGAGGAACACTGAAGCTTTCTTT.

The J gene is TRBJ1-2, the V gene TRBV3-1 (or the pseudogene TRBV3-2), with D unclear. Trimming took 2 bases from V and 2 from J, leaving 9 bases between them. The CDR3 extends over 14 amino acids. Germline V gene sequence: CDR1 LGHDT, CDR2 YNNKEL (reference sequence). The CDR3 loop is CASSQNRLNYGYTF. For the CDR3, the DNA is TGTGCCAGCAGCCAAAATAGGCTAAACTATGGCTACACCTTC.

The chain combines TRBV30 with TRBJ1-1; D is unresolved. Germline-derived CDR1 and CDR2 are GTSNPN and SVGIG (reference sequence). V lost 4 bases and J 1 base, leaving 4 bases between the germline ends. The CDR3 has 11 amino acids. CDR3 DNA: TGTGCCTGGAATGCGAACACTGAAGCTTTCTTT. Protein: CAWNANTEAFF.

The V gene is TRBV19, the J gene TRBJ1-1; the D is unclear. Trimming took 5 bases from V and 1 from J, leaving 8 bases between them. The CDR3 loop spans 13 amino acids. Germline CDR1 and CDR2: LNHDA and SQIVND (reference sequence). CDR3 in amino acids: CASSRQKNTEAFF. The CDR3 region has the DNA TGTGCCAGTAGTCGTCAGAAGAACACTGAAGCTTTCTTT.

The chain is built from TRBV3-1 (or the pseudogene TRBV3-2) and TRBJ1-5, with 8 bases identical to TRBD1. With 3 bases clipped from V and 6 bases from J, the junction kept 4 bases outside the gene matches. The CDR3 loop spans 14 amino acids. Germline CDR1 is LGHDT and CDR2 is YNNKEL (reference sequence). The CDR3 is CASSHRQGSQPQHF. The CDR3 DNA follows: TGTGCCAGCAGCCATCGACAGGGGAGTCAGCCCCAGCATTTT.